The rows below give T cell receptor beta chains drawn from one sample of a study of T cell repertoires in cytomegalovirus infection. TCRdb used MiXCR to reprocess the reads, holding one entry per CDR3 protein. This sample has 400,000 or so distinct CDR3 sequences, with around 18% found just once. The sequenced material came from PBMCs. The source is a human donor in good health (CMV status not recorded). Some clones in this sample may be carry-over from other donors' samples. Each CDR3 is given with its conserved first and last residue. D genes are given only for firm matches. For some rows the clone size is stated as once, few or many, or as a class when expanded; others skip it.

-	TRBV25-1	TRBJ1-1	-	CASSEYGLAEAFF	TGTGCCAGCAGTGAATACGGGCTCGCTGAAGCTTTCTTT
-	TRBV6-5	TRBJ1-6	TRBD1	CASRRDRGLSGSPLHF	TGTGCCAGCAGGAGGGACAGGGGGCTTTCGGGTTCACCCCTCCACTTT
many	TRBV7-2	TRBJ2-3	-	CASSLAGRGDTQYF	TGTGCCAGCAGCTTAGCGGGCAGGGGAGATACGCAGTATTTT
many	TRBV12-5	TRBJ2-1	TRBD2	CASGLRTSGRVWVFF	TGTGCTAGTGGTTTGAGGACTAGCGGGAGGGTGTGGGTGTTCTTC
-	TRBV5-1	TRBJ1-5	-	CASSLGNQEGPQHF	TGCGCCAGCAGCTTGGGGAACCAAGAGGGGCCCCAGCATTTT
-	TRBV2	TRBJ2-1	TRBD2	CASSRLAGVISYNEQLF	TGTGCCAGCAGCAGACTAGCGGGGGTTATCTCCTACAATGAGCAGCTCTTC
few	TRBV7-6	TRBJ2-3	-	CASSPHMGPDTQYF	TGTGCCAGCAGCCCTCATATGGGACCAGATACGCAGTATTTT
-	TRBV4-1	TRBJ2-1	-	CASSQGGAKLRGNEQFF	TGCGCCAGCAGCCAAGGGGGTGCGAAGCTGAGGGGCAATGAGCAGTTCTTC
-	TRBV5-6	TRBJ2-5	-	CASSFEGYLQETQYF	TGTGCCAGCAGCTTTGAAGGGTACCTACAAGAGACCCAGTACTTC
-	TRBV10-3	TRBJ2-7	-	CAIGQGGSYEQYF	TGTGCCATCGGACAGGGAGGGTCCTACGAGCAGTACTTC
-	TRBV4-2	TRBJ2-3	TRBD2	CASSRGTSGGGIPDTQYF	TGTGCCAGCAGCCGGGGGACTAGCGGGGGGGGGATACCAGATACGCAGTATTTT
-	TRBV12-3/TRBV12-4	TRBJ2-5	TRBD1	CASSLRQGGETQYF	TGTGCCAGCAGTTTAAGACAGGGGGGAGAGACCCAGTACTTC
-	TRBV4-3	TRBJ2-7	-	CASSQDTGPYEQYF	TGCGCCAGCAGCCAAGACACGGGACCGTACGAGCAGTACTTC
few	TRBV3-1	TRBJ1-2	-	CASSQDGFGGYTF	TGTGCCAGCAGCCAAGATGGGTTTGGAGGCTACACCTTC
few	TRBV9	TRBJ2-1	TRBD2	CASSITSGGARDEQFF	TGTGCCAGCAGCATTACTAGCGGGGGGGCCAGGGATGAGCAGTTCTTC
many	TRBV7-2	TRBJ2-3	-	CASSYVKTDTQYF	TGTGCCAGCAGCTACGTAAAGACAGATACGCAGTATTTT
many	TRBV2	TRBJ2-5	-	CASSQETQYF	TGTGCCAGCAGTCAAGAGACCCAGTACTTC
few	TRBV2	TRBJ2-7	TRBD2	CASSDGLAGAARKYF	TGTGCCAGCAGTGATGGGCTAGCGGGGGCCGCGAGGAAGTACTTC
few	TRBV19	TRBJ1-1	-	CASSLDSVNTEAFF	TGTGCCAGTAGCCTCGACAGTGTGAACACTGAAGCTTTCTTT
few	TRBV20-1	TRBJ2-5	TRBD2	CSARLAGGQGQETQYF	TGCAGTGCTAGACTAGCGGGAGGCCAGGGGCAAGAGACCCAGTACTTC
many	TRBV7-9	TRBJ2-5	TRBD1	CASSFYDRGQKTQYF	TGTGCCAGCAGCTTCTACGACAGGGGGCAAAAGACCCAGTACTTC
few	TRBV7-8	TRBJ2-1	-	CASSLGYRTRSYNEQFF	TGTGCCAGCAGCTTAGGGTATCGCACTCGCTCCTACAATGAGCAGTTCTTC